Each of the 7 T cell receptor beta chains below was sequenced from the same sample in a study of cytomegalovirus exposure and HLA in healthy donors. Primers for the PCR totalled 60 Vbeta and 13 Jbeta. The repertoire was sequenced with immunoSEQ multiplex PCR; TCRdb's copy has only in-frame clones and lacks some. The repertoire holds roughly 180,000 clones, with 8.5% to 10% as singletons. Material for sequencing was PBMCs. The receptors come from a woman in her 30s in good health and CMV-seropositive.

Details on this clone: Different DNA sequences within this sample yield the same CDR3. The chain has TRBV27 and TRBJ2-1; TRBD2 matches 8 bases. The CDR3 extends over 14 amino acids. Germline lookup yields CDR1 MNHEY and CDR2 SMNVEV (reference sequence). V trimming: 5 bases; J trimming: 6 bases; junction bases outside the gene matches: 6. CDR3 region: CASSPSGSVNEQFF. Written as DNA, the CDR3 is TGTGCCAGCAGTCCCAGCGGGAGTGTCAATGAGCAGTTCTTC.

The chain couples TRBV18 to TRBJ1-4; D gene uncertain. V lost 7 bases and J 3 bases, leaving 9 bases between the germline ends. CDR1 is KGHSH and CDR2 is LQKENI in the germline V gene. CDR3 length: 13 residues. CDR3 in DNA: TGTGCCAGCTGCCGGGATTCTAATGAAAAACTGTTTTTT. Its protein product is CASCRDSNEKLFF.

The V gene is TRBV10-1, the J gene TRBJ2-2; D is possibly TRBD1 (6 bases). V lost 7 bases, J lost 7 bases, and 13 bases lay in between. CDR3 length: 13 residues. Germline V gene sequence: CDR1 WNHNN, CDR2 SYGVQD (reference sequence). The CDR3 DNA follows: TGCGCCAGCACTCCAATCAGGGGCGGGGAGCTGTTTTTT. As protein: CASTPIRGGELFF.

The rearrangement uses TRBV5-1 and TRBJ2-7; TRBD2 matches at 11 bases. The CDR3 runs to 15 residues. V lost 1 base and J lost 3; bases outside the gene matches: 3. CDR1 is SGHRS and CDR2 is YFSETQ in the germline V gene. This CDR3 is CASSLTSGSVYEQYF. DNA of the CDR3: TGCGCCAGCAGCTTGACTAGCGGGAGTGTCTACGAGCAGTACTTC.

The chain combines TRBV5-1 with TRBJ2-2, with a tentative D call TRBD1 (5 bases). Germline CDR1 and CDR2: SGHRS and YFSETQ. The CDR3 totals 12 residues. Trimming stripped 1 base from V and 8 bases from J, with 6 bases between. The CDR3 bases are TGCGCCAGCAGCTTGAAGGGGGGGGAGCTGTTTTTT. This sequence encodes CASSLKGGELFF.

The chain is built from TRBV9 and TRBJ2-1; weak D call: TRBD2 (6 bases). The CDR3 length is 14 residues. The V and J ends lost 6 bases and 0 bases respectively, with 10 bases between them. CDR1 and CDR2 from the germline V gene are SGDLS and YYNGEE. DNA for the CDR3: TGTGCCAGCACAGGCGGGATCTCCTACAATGAGCAGTTCTTC. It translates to CASTGGISYNEQFF.

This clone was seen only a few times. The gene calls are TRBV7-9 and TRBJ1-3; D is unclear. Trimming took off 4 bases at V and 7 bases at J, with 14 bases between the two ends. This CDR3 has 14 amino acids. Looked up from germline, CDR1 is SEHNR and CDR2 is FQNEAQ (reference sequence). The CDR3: CASSSVGSPNTIYF. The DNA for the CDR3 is TGTGCCAGCAGCTCGGTCGGGTCACCGAACACCATATATTTT.